Shown below are 20 T cell receptor beta chains from a single sample sequenced in a study of molecular identifiers for immune sequencing clone quantification. One entry per CDR3 protein, called by TCRdb with MiXCR from the PCR reads. Here the sample spans 90,000 to 120,000 distinct CDR3 sequences, over 30% being singletons. Sequenced material: naive CD8+ T cells from blood, with Jurkat cell RNA spiked in. Subset noted: FACS-sorted CD8+CD4-CCR7+CD45RA+ naive T cells. The origin of the receptors is a human donor in good health. Some libraries in this study had Jurkat cell RNA spiked in.

The rearrangement links TRBV28 to TRBJ2-7; the D gene is possibly TRBD1 (7 bases). V was shortened by 6 bases and J by 3 bases, with 21 bases between the two germline ends. Germline V gene data show CDR1 as MDHEN and CDR2 as SYDVKM. This CDR3 has 16 amino acids. CDR3 sequence: CASSLPTRQGGYEQYF. The CDR3, as DNA: TGTGCCAGCAGCCTACCCACCCGACAGGGAGGCTACGAGCAGTACTTC.

This clonotype was counted only a few times. The chain employs TRBV5-6 and TRBJ2-7; TRBD1 matches at 7 bases. Germline lookup yields CDR1 SGHDT and CDR2 YYEEEE. The CDR3 extends over 14 amino acids. V shed 4 bases and J 4 bases; nucleotides not matched to a gene: 8. CDR3: CASSSAGTEYEQYF. The CDR3, as DNA: TGTGCCAGCAGCAGCGCCGGGACAGAGTACGAGCAGTACTTC.

V and J are TRBV11-2 and TRBJ2-7; TRBD1 matches 10 bases. This CDR3 comprises 14 residues. Germline assignment: CDR1 SGHAT and CDR2 FQNNGV. V lost 4 bases and J lost 5; bases outside the gene matches: 5. CDR3 nucleotides: TGTGCCAGCAGCTCGGGACAGGGGTCCCACGAGCAGTACTTC. It is translated as CASSSGQGSHEQYF.

Points on this clonotype: As the CDR3 is not closed by the conserved phenylalanine or tryptophan, this likely results from a read error. The CDR3 nucleotides read TGCGCCAGCAGTGGGGGGTTCGGGGCCAACGTCCTGACTTCC. Encoded protein: CASSGGFGANVLTS. This chain links TRBV4-3 with TRBJ2-6; possibly TRBD2 for D (6 bases). The CDR3 length is 14 residues. V was cut by 6 bases and J by 4 bases, with 10 bases left in between. CDR1 is LGHNA, CDR2 YSLEER, per germline.

This clonotype was seen more than once but under ten times. The chain combines TRBV12-3 or TRBV12-4 with TRBJ2-1; perhaps TRBD2 as D (6 bases). Trimming stripped 4 bases from V and 4 bases from J, with 20 bases between. CDR3 size: 17 residues. Here the CDR3 reads CASSSVAAGNSYNEQFF. The DNA of the CDR3 is TGTGCCAGCAGTTCCGTGGCCGCGGGGAATTCGTACAATGAGCAGTTCTTC.

V usage is TRBV24-1 and J usage is TRBJ2-1; D is perhaps TRBD2 (5 bases). The CDR3 extends over 13 amino acids. CDR1 is KGHDR, CDR2 SFDVKD, per germline. The V end was cut by 1 base, the J end by 7 bases, with 7 bases between. CDR3: CATSDLGGNEQFF. CDR3 bases: TGTGCCACCAGTGATTTAGGCGGGAATGAGCAGTTCTTC.

This clonotype was seen many times. In DNA, the CDR3 is TGTGCCAGCAGCTCGACTAGCGGGATCTCAGATACGCAGTATTTT. Translating it yields CASSSTSGISDTQYF. The V gene is TRBV7-8, the J gene TRBJ2-3, with 11 positions matching TRBD2. There are 15 residues in the CDR3. V dropped 4 bases and J dropped 4; count of bases not matched to a gene: 4. Per germline, CDR1 SGHVS and CDR2 FQNEAQ.

About this clonotype: This clone may be a read error of a much larger clone one base away. CDR3 protein: CASSLTGGYPGELFF. Written as DNA, the CDR3 is TGTGCCAGCAGCTTAACAGGGGGATACCCCGGGGAGCTGTTTTTT. The chain employs TRBV13 and TRBJ2-2, with 8 bases lining up with TRBD1. V lost 2 bases, J lost 6 bases, and 5 bases stayed unmatched. Germline CDR1 is PRHDT and CDR2 is FYEKMQ (reference sequence). The CDR3 totals 15 residues.

This clonotype was counted ten times or more. The chain is built from TRBV12-3 or TRBV12-4 and TRBJ2-7; the D is unclear. Trimming shortened V by 5 bases and J by 5 bases, and 13 bases separated the two germline ends. The length of the CDR3 is 13 residues. CDR3 protein: CASSPVPRDEQYF. The DNA of the CDR3 is TGTGCCAGCAGTCCGGTCCCGCGCGACGAGCAGTACTTC.

This clonotype was seen ten or more times. This chain joins TRBV7-9 and TRBJ2-1; 7 bases align to TRBD1. CDR3 length: 17 amino acids. V lost 0 bases to trimming and J lost 7 bases; unmatched junction nucleotides: 12. Germline values: CDR1 SEHNR, CDR2 FQNEAQ (reference sequence). CDR3 DNA: TGTGCCAGCAGCTTAGCGGGGCAGGGGGTGTTTAAAAATGAGCAGTTCTTC. It encodes CASSLAGQGVFKNEQFF.

This clonotype has a handful of counts. The rearrangement uses TRBV7-9 and TRBJ1-2; no clear D. This CDR3 has 14 amino acids. V lost 5 bases, J lost 8 bases, and 18 bases lay in between. Germline assignment: CDR1 SEHNR and CDR2 FQNEAQ (reference sequence). In nucleotides, the CDR3 is TGTGCCAGCAGCCCCCCAATCTCAAAGAGAGGCTACACCTTC. Its translation: CASSPPISKRGYTF. The entire variable domain, with the rest obtained from reference TRBV7-9 and TRBJ1-2, is as follows: DTGVSQNPRHKITKRGQNVTFRCDPISEHNRLYWYRQTLGQGPEFLTYFQNEAQLEKSRLLSDRFSAERPKGSFSTLEIQRTEQGDSAMYLCASSPPISKRGYTFGSGTRLTVV.

This sequence joins TRBV28 and TRBJ2-4; possibly TRBD1 for D (6 bases). V gave up 7 bases and J gave up 8 bases, with 15 bases separating them. Germline CDR1 MDHEN, CDR2 SYDVKM. The CDR3 spans 13 residues. CDR3 loop: CASNVQGRDIQYF. The CDR3, as DNA: TGTGCCAGCAATGTACAGGGTCGGGACATTCAGTACTTC.

The chain joins TRBV5-1 to TRBJ2-7; 9 bases are a match to TRBD2. Germline CDR1 reads SGHRS; CDR2 reads YFSETQ. The CDR3 loop spans 15 amino acids. V was clipped by 0 bases and J by 5 bases; unmatched bases: 6. For the CDR3, the DNA is TGCGCCAGCAGCTTGGGTAGCGGGAGTCGCCACGAGCAGTACTTC. This translates into CASSLGSGSRHEQYF.

This clonotype showed up many times. The chain couples TRBV14 to TRBJ2-7; 8 bases match TRBD2. The V and J ends lost 2 bases and 3 bases, in that order; junction bases with no gene match: 6. CDR1 and CDR2 from the germline V gene are SGHDN and FVKESK. The CDR3 sequence is 15 residues long. The CDR3 sequence is CASSQWTSNYYEQYF. The DNA of the CDR3 is TGTGCCAGCAGCCAATGGACTAGCAACTACTACGAGCAGTACTTC.

The CDR3 loop is CASSFRGPTYEQYF. In DNA, the CDR3 is TGTGCCAGCTCCTTTCGGGGGCCGACCTACGAGCAGTACTTC. This rearrangement joins TRBV28 to TRBJ2-7; D may match TRBD1 or TRBD2 (6 bases each). Germline CDR1 reads MDHEN; CDR2 reads SYDVKM. CDR3 length: 14 residues. Trimming removed 8 bases from V and 2 bases from J, with 16 bases in between.

This chain joins TRBV11-2 and TRBJ2-3; the match to TRBD1 covers 7 bases. Germline values: CDR1 SGHAT, CDR2 FQNNGV. CDR3 length equals 20 residues. The ends lost 5 bases at V and 3 bases at J; junction bases unmatched: 23. In nucleotides, the CDR3 is TGTGCCAGCAGCGTAGCTTTTGGGGCGAGTACGAGGGGGCGAACAGATACGCAGTATTTT. Its translation is CASSVAFGASTRGRTDTQYF.

To note about this clonotype: This may arise from a read error, as a much more abundant clone is one base away. The chain employs TRBV28 and TRBJ2-5; D might be TRBD1 or TRBD2, each matching 6 bases. Germline V gene lookup returns CDR1 MDHEN and CDR2 SYDVKM. CDR3 length: 15 amino acids. The CDR3, as DNA: TGTGCCAGCAGTTTGTTTGGGGGGCGCCAAGAGCCCCAGTACTTC. Amino acid sequence: CASSLFGGRQEPQYF.

The V and J genes are TRBV20-1 and TRBJ2-3; D remains unclear. Germline CDR1 reads DFQATT; CDR2 reads SNEGSKA (reference sequence). Trimming took off 4 bases at V and 2 bases at J, with 7 bases between the two ends. This CDR3 comprises 12 residues. The CDR3 protein is CSATLPTDTQYF. CDR3 coding DNA: TGCAGTGCTACCCTCCCCACAGATACGCAGTATTTT.

This clonotype was counted between two and nine times. The chain employs TRBV12-3 or TRBV12-4 and TRBJ2-1, with 7 positions matching TRBD2. Germline trimming cut 2 bases from V and 2 bases from J; bases unmatched to any gene: 6. The CDR3 totals 16 residues. This CDR3 is CASSLLGGVTYNEQFF. The DNA for the CDR3 is TGTGCCAGCAGTTTACTGGGGGGGGTAACCTACAATGAGCAGTTCTTC.

Regarding this clonotype: Possible read error: a much larger clone is one base away. The CDR3 loop is CASSLVGELIF. CDR3 DNA sequence: TGTGCCAGCAGCTTAGTCGGGGAGCTGATTTTT. The chain uses TRBV7-9 and TRBJ2-2; the D gene is possibly TRBD2 (5 bases). CDR1 is SEHNR, CDR2 FQNEAQ, per germline (reference sequence). The CDR3 spans 11 residues.